The clone carrying this TCR beta chain was found once. Its antigen remains unknown. Naive CD4+ cells had CD25+ Tregs removed. Study-wide points: Greatest tumor Treg TCR overlap was with tumor naive CD4+ cells. Tumor memory CD4+ T cell TCR gene usage clustered with blood and lymph node memory CD4+ cells and lymph node naive CD4+ cells.

Semi-nested PCR with Nested Universal Primer A followed constant-region reverse priming of full-length variable regions. In TCRdb, the 5' RACE reads were re-called with MiXCR into one record per CDR3 protein. In the table there are some 12,000 distinct CDR3 sequences, around 52% of which are singletons. V shed 1 base and J shed 0 bases, with 13 bases lying between them. Germline assignment: CDR1 SGHTA and CDR2 FQGNSA. The CDR3 sequence is 18 residues long. Sequencing was done on a sample of tumor-infiltrating naive CD4+ T cells sorted from the breast tumor. The sample's subset: naive CD4+ T cells, CD4+CD45RA+CD25-. This receptor was obtained from a female donor with breast cancer. The chain links TRBV7-2 to TRBJ1-6; D is undetermined. The CDR3 DNA reads as TGTGCCAGCAGCTTAGAGGGCAGGCAAAGCTCCTATAATTCACCCCTCCACTTT. Residues: CASSLEGRQSSYNSPLHF.